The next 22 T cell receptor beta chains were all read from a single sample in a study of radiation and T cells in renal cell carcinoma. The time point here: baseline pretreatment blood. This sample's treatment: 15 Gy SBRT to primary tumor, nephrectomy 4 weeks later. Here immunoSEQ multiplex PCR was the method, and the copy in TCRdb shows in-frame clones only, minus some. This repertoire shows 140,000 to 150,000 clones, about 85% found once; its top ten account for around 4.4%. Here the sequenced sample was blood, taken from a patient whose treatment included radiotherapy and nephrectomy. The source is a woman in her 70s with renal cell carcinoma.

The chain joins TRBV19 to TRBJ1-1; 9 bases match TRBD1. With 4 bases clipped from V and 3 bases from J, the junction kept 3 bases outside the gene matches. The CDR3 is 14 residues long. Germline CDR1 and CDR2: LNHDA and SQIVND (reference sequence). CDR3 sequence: CASSKRTGDTEAFF. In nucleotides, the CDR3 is TGTGCCAGTAGTAAACGGACAGGGGACACTGAAGCTTTCTTT.

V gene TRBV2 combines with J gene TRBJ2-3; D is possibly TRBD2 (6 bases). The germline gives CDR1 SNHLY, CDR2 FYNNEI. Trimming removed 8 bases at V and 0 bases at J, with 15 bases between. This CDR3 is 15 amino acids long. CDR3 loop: CASQGVAVSTDTQYF. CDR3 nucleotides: TGTGCCAGCCAAGGAGTAGCGGTTAGCACAGATACGCAGTATTTT.

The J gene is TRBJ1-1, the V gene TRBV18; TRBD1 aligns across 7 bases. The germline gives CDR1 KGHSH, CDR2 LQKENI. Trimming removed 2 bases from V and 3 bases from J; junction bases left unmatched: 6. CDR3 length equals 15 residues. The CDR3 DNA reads TGTGCCAGCTCACCATTAGGGGGCCGAGACACTGAAGCTTTCTTT. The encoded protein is CASSPLGGRDTEAFF.

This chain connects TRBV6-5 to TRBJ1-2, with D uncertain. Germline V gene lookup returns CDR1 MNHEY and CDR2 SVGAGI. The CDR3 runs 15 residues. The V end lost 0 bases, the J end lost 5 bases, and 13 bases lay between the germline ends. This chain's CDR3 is CASSYSPQPSYGYTF. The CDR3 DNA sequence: TGTGCCAGCAGTTACTCCCCCCAACCTTCATATGGCTACACCTTC.

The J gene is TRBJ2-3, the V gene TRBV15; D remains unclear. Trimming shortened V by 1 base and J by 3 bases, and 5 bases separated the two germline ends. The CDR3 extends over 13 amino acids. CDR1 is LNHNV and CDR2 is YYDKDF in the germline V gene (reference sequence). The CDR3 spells CATSRGRTDTQYF. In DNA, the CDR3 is TGTGCCACCAGCAGAGGCAGAACAGATACGCAGTATTTT.

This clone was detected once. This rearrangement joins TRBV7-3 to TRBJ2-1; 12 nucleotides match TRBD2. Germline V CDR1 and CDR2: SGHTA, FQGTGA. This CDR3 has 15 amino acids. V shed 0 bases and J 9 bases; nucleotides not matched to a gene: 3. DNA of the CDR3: TGTGCCAGCAGCTTAACCCCTAGCGGGGGGGTTGAGCAGTTCTTC. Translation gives CASSLTPSGGVEQFF.

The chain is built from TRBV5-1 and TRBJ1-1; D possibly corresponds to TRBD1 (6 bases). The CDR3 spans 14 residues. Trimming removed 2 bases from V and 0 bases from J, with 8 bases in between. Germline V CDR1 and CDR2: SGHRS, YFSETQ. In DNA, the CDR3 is TGCGCCAGCAGCTTCGGACAGTTGAACACTGAAGCTTTCTTT. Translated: CASSFGQLNTEAFF.

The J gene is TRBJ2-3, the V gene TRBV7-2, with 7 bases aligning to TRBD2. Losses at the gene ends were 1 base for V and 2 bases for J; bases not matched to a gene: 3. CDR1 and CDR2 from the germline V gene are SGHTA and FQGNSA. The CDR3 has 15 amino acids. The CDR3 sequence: CASSLGGGVTDTQYF. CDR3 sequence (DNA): TGTGCCAGCAGCTTAGGGGGGGGTGTCACAGATACGCAGTATTTT.

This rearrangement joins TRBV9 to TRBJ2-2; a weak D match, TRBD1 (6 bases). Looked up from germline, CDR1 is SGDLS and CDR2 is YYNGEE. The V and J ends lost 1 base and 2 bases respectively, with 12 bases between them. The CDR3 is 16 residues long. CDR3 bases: TGTGCCAGCAGCGTATTGACAGGAGTCAACACCGGGGAGCTGTTTTTT. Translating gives CASSVLTGVNTGELFF.

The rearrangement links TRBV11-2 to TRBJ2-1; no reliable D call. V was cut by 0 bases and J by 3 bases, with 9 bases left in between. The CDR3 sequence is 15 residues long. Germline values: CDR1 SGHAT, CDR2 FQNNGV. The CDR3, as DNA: TGTGCCAGCAGCTTAGATGGTTACAGCTACAATGAGCAGTTCTTC. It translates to CASSLDGYSYNEQFF. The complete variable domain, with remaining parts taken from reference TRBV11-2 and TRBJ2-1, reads EAGVAQSPRYKIIEKRQSVAFWCNPISGHATLYWYQQILGQGPKLLIQFQNNGVVDDSQLPKDRFSAERLKGVDSTLKIQPAKLEDSAVYLCASSLDGYSYNEQFFGPGTRLTVL.

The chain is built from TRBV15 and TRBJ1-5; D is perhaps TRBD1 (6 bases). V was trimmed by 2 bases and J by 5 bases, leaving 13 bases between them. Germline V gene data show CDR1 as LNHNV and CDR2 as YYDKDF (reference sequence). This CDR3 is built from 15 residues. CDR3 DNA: TGTGCCACCAGCAGACAGGGGCAGATCGATCAGCCCCAGCATTTT. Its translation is CATSRQGQIDQPQHF.

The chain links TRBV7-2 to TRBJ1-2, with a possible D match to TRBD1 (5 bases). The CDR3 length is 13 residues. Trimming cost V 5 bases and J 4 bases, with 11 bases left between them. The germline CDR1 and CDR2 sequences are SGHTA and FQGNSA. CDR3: CASSDTGPYGYTF. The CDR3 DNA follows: TGTGCCAGCAGCGACACAGGCCCCTATGGCTACACCTTC.

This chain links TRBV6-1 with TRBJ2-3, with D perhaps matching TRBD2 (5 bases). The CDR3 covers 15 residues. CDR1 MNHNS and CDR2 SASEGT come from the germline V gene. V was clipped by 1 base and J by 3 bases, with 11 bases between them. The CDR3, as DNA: TGTGCCAGCAGTGAAGGATTAGGAGGAACAGATACGCAGTATTTT. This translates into CASSEGLGGTDTQYF.

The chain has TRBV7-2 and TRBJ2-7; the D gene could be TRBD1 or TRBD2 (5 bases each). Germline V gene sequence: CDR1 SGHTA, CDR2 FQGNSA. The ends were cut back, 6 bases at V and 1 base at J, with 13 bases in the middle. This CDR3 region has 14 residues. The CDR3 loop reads CASRVREGSYEQYF. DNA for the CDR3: TGTGCCAGCAGAGTCCGTGAGGGGTCCTACGAGCAGTACTTC.

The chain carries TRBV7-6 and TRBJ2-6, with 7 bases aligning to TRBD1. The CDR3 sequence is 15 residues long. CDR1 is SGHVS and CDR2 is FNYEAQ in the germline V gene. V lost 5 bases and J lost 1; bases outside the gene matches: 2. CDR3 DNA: TGTGCCAGCAGCCTGGGACAGTCTGGGGCCAACGTCCTGACTTTC. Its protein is CASSLGQSGANVLTF.

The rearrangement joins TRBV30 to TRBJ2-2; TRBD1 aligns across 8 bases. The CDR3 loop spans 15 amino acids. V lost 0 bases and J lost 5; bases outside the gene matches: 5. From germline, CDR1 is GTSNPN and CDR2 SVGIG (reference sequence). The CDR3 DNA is TGTGCCTGGAGTGTTGGACAGGGACGAACCGGGGAGCTGTTTTTT. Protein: CAWSVGQGRTGELFF.

CDR3 coding DNA: TGTGCCAGCAGCCCTCGCGGAACACAGGGGAAGGGCTACGAGCAGTACTTC. Amino acids: CASSPRGTQGKGYEQYF. The V gene is TRBV11-3, the J gene TRBJ2-7; TRBD1 matches 7 bases. Looked up from germline, CDR1 is SGHNT and CDR2 is YENEEA. V lost 5 bases and J lost 3; bases outside the gene matches: 16. There are 17 residues in the CDR3.

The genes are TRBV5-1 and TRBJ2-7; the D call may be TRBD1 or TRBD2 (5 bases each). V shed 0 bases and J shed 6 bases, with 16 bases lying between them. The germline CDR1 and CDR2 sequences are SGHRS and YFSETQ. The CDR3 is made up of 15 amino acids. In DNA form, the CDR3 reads TGCGCCAGCAGCTTGGAGTTGGGGACCCCCGCCGAGCAGTACTTC. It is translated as CASSLELGTPAEQYF.

The CDR3 spells CASSLGAGGQDEQFF. Here the CDR3 DNA reads TGTGCCAGCAGCCTGGGAGCGGGGGGGCAGGATGAGCAGTTCTTC. The rearrangement links TRBV11-2 to TRBJ2-1; 10 nucleotides align to TRBD2. The germline CDR1 and CDR2 sequences are SGHAT and FQNNGV. The CDR3 sequence is 15 residues long. Unmatched junction bases numbered 9, after V lost 5 bases and J lost 8 bases.

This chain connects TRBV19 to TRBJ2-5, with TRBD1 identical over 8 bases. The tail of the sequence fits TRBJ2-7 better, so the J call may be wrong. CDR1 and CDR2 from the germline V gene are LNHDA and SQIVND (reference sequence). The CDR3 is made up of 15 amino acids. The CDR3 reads CASRRDRTSSYEQYF. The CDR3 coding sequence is TGTGCCAGTAGGAGGGACAGGACAAGCTCCTACGAGCAGTACTTC.

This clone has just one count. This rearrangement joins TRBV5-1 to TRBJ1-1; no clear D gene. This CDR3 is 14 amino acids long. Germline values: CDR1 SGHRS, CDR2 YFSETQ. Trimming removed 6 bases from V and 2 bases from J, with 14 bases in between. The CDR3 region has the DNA TGCGCCAGCATGGGAGACATATCAAACACTGAAGCTTTCTTT. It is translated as CASMGDISNTEAFF.

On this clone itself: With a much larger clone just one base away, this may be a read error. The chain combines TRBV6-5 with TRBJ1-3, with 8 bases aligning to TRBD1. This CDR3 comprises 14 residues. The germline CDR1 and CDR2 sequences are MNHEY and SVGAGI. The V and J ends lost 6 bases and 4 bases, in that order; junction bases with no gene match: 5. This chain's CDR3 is CASSPGTGGNTIYF. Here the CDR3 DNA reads TGTGCCAGCAGCCCCGGGACAGGAGGAAACACCATATATTTT.